This T cell receptor (beta chain) was obtained from a study of molecular identifiers for immune sequencing clone quantification (dated by TCRdb to 2016 to 2018). In terms of the full investigation: For a replicate experiment, the RNA from either 20,000 or 100,000 naive CD8 T cells was divided into five aliquots, and four of those aliquots went on to sequencing. The study was a methods study using CD8 T cells to benchmark molecular-identifier clustering-based TCR repertoire sequencing (MIDCIRS) and TCR RNA copy counting.

The library was generated by PCR. The reads were generated on an Illumina HiSeq 4000. Bulk TCR libraries were generated as previously described, with the TCR primers listed in Table S5 used. The Qiagen AllPrep DNA/RNA kit was used to purify total RNA. Before analysis, reads from multiple sequencing runs of the same library were pooled. From the authors' description of their analysis: Reads were retained only if the reads had an exact TCR constant sequence, and the retained reads were trimmed to 150 nt and grouped according to their 12-nt molecular barcodes. Reads in each barcode group were sub-clustered using a 15% Levenshtein threshold, and a quality-weighted consensus sequence was built for each RNA molecule. Non-functional sequences were filtered out, along with any lower-count sequence sitting one edit away from another sequence. Based on fitting two negative binomial distributions, any barcode sub-cluster with under 20% of the maximum read count was discarded. TCRdb redid the processing of the public reads, applying fastp at Q25 and MiXCR, and retained in-frame beta chains. For every CDR3 protein sequence, its rows merge into one entry that carries the most common genes and DNA. These V and J calls originate from TCRdb's pipeline instead of the authors' own analysis. For this sample there are under 600,000 distinct CDR3 sequences; about a fifth appear just once. The ten largest account for under 0.85% of the sample.

This clonotype was detected many times. The clone's antigen remains unknown. One base away there is no much larger clone; base qualities are not given. Overall study results and their limits: When barcode sub-clustering was not used, chimeric consensus sequences inflated TCR diversity, with chimeras reaching as high as 47%. Clones above 20 RNA copies held over 99% of molecules in CMV-specific effector cells but under 1% in naive cells. Identical TCR molecules sharing a barcode could cause highly expanded clone sizes to be underestimated. Naive libraries contained spiked-in Jurkat TCR RNA (approximately ten copies' worth), which is not part of the donor repertoire. Modeling gave 3 to 3.5 recovered TCR RNA copies per cell versus approximately 9 by digital PCR, implying about 30% capture efficiency. Spiked-in Jurkat TCR RNA equal to a single cell's worth was reported to be detectable even within 1,100,000 naive CD8 T cells.

Naive CD8 T cell libraries were made from approximately 20,000 to 1,000,000 sorted cells using 10%, 30% or 50% of purified RNA. Naive CD8 T cells, defined as CD8+CD4-CCR7+CD45RA+, were FACS-sorted into RLT Plus buffer on a BD FACSAria II. To test detection sensitivity, Jurkat RNA equivalent to ten TCR copies was spiked into samples of about 20,000-1,100,000 naive CD8 T cells. Enrichment of CD8 T cells was performed with RosetteSep CD8+ T Cell Enrichment Cocktail and Ficoll-Paque, after which ACK red cell lysis was carried out. The TCR was taken from a human donor in good health. Some libraries in this study had Jurkat cell RNA spiked in. Sequencing used naive CD8+ T cells from blood, with Jurkat cell RNA spiked in. Per the publication, the cell subset or site label means: FACS-sorted CD8+CD4-CCR7+CD45RA+ naive T cells.

The base sequence is TGTGCCAGTAGTACAACAGGGGCCTCCAATCAGCCCCAGCATTTT. Its coded protein is CASSTTGASNQPQHF. This chain is built from TRBV19 and TRBJ1-5; 7 central nucleotides agree with TRBD1. Reading the germline V gene (reference sequence) gives CDR1 LNHDA and CDR2 SQIVND. Trimming takes 4 bases off V and 3 bases off J; junction bases not matched to a gene: 6. From the cysteine through the phenylalanine, the CDR3 covers 15 amino acids. Only the CDR3 DNA stays, 45 bases, in frame from base 1.